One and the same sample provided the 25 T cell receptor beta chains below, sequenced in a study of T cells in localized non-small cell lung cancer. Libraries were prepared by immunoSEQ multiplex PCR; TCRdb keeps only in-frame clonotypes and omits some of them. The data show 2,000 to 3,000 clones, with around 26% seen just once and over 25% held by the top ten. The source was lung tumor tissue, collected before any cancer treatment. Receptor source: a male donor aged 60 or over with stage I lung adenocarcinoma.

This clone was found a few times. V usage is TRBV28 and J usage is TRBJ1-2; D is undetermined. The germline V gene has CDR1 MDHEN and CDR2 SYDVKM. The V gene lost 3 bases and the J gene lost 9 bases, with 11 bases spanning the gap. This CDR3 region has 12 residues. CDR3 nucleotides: TGTGCCAGCAGTTTCTCAACGGCGCGCTACACCTTC. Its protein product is CASSFSTARYTF.

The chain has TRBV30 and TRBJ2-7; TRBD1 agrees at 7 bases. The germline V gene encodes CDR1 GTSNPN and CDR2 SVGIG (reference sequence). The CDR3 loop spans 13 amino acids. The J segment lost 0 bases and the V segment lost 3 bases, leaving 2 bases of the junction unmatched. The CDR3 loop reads CAWRRQGSYEQYF. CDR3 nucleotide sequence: TGTGCCTGGAGGAGACAGGGCTCCTACGAGCAGTACTTC.

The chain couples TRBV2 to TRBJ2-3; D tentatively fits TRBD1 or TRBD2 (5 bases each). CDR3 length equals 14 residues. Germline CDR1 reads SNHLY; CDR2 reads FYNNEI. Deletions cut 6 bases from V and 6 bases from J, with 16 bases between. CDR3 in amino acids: CASRGPPKEDTQYF. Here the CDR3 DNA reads TGTGCCAGCAGGGGACCGCCGAAGGAGGATACGCAGTATTTT. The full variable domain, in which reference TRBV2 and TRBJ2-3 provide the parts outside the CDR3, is EPEVTQTPSHQVTQMGQEVILRCVPISNHLYFYWYRQILGQKVEFLVSFYNNEISEKSEIFDDQFSVERPDGSNFTLKIRSTKLEDSAMYFCASRGPPKEDTQYFGPGTRLTVL.

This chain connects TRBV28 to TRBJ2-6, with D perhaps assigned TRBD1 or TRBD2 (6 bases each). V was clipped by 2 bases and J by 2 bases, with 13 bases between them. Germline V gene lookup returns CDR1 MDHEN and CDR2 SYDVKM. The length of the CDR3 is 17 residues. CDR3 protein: CASSLRDGGPGANVLTF. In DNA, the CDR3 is TGTGCCAGCAGTTTAAGGGATGGGGGGCCTGGGGCCAACGTCCTGACTTTC. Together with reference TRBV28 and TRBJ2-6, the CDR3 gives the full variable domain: DVKVTQSSRYLVKRTGEKVFLECVQDMDHENMFWYRQDPGLGLRLIYFSYDVKMKEKGDIPEGYSVSREKKERFSLILESASTNQTSMYLCASSLRDGGPGANVLTFGAGSRLTVL.

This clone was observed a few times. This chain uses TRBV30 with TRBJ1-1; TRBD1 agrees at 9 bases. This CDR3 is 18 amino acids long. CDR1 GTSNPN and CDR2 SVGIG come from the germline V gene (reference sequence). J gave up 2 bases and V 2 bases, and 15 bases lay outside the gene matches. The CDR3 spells CAWSHHPSDRGGNTEAFF. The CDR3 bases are TGTGCCTGGAGTCATCACCCTTCCGACAGGGGGGGAAACACTGAAGCTTTCTTT.

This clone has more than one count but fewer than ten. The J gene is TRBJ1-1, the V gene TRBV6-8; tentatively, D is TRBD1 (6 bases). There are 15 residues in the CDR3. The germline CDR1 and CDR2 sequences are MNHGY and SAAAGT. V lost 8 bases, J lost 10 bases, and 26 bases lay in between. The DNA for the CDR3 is TGTGCCAGCGAGGGGGGTTCGGAGGATTCGAATGGAGCTTTCTTT. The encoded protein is CASEGGSEDSNGAFF.

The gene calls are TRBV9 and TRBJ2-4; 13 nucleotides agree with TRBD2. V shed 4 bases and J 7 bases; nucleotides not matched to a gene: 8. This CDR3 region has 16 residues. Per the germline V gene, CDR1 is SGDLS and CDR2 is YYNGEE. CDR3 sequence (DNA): TGTGCCAGCAGCATCGGACTAGCGGGGGCCGGGAACATTCAGTACTTC. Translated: CASSIGLAGAGNIQYF.

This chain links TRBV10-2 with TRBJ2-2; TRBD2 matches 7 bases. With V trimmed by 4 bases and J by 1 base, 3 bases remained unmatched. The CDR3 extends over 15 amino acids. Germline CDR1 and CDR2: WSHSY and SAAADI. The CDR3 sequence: CASSVLAVNTGELFF. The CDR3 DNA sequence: TGCGCCAGCAGTGTGCTAGCGGTGAACACCGGGGAGCTGTTTTTT.

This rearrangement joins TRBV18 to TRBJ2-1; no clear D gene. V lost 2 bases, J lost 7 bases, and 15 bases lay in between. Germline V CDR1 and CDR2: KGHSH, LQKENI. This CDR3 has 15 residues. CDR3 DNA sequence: TGTGCCAGCTCACCAAGCGAAGGTCCTTGGAATGAGCAGTTCTTC. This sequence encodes CASSPSEGPWNEQFF.

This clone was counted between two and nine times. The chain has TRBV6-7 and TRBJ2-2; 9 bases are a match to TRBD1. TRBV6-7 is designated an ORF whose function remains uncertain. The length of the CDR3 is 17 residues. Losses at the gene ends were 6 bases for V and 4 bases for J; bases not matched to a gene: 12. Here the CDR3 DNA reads TGTGCCAGCAGCCTCTCACAGGGGGCTGGTGGCACCGGGGAGCTGTTTTTT. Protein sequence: CASSLSQGAGGTGELFF.

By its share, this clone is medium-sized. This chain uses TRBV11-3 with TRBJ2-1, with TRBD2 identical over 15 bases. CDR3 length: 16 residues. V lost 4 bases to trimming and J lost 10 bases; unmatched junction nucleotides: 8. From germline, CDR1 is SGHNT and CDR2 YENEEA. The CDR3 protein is CASSSGLAGGIREQFF. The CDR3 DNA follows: TGTGCCAGCAGCTCAGGACTAGCGGGGGGGATACGAGAGCAGTTCTTC.

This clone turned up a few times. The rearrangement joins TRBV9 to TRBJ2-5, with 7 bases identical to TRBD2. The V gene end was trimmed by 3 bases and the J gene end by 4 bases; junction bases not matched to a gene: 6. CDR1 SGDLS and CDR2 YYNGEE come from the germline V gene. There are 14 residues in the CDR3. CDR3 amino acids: CASSAGLDRETQYF. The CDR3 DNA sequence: TGTGCCAGCAGCGCCGGACTAGATAGAGAGACCCAGTACTTC.

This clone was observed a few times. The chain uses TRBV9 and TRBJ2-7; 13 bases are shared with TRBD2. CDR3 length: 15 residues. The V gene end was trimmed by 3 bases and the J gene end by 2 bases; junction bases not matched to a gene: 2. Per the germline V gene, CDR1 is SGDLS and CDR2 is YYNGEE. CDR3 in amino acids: CASSGGLAGTYEQYF. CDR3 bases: TGTGCCAGCAGCGGGGGACTAGCGGGGACCTACGAGCAGTACTTC.

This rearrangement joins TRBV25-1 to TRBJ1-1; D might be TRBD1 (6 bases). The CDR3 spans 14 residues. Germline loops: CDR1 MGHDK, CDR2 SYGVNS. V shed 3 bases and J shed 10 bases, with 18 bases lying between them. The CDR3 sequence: CASSDGGGELVAFF. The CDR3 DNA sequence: TGTGCCAGCAGTGATGGGGGCGGAGAACTCGTAGCTTTCTTT.

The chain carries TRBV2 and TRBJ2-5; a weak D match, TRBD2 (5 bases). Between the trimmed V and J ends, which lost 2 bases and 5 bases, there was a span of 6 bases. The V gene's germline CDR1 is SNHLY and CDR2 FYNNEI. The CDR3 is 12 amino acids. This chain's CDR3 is CASSESGETQYF. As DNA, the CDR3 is TGTGCCAGCAGTGAATCGGGGGAGACCCAGTACTTC.

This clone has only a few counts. The DNA of the CDR3 is TGTGCCAGCATCCGAGGGGGTCGGGGAGACGAGCAGTACTTC. Its protein product is CASIRGGRGDEQYF. The chain is built from TRBV6-8 and TRBJ2-7; the D gene is possibly TRBD1 (6 bases). Trimming took off 7 bases at V and 5 bases at J, with 18 bases between the two ends. The CDR3 covers 14 residues. The V gene's germline CDR1 is MNHGY and CDR2 SAAAGT.

In DNA form, the CDR3 reads TGCGCCAGCAGCTTGGGACAGGGGGTTTCCTACAATGAGCAGTTCTTC. It encodes CASSLGQGVSYNEQFF. V gene TRBV5-1 combines with J gene TRBJ2-1, with TRBD1 matching over 9 bases. This CDR3 contains 16 residues. J was trimmed by 1 base and V by 0 bases; bases with no gene match: 2. CDR1 is SGHRS, CDR2 YFSETQ, per germline.

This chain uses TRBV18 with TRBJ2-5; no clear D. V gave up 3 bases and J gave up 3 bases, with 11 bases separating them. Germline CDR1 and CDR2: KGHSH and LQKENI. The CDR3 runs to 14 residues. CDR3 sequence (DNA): TGTGCCAGCTCACCTCCCAGCGTTGAAGAGACCCAGTACTTC. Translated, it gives CASSPPSVEETQYF. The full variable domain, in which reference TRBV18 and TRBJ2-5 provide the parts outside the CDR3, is NAGVMQNPRHLVRRRGQEARLRCSPMKGHSHVYWYRQLPEEGLKFMVYLQKENIIDESGMPKERFSAEFPKEGPSILRIQQVVRGDSAAYFCASSPPSVEETQYFGPGTRLLVL.

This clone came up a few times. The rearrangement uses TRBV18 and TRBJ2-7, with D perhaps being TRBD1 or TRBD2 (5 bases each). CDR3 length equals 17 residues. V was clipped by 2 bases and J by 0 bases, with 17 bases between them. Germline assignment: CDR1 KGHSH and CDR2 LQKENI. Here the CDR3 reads CASSPTPWGTHSYEQYF. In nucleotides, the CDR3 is TGTGCCAGCTCACCAACCCCGTGGGGGACGCACTCCTACGAGCAGTACTTC. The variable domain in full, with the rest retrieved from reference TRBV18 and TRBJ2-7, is NAGVMQNPRHLVRRRGQEARLRCSPMKGHSHVYWYRQLPEEGLKFMVYLQKENIIDESGMPKERFSAEFPKEGPSILRIQQVVRGDSAAYFCASSPTPWGTHSYEQYFGPGTRLTVT.

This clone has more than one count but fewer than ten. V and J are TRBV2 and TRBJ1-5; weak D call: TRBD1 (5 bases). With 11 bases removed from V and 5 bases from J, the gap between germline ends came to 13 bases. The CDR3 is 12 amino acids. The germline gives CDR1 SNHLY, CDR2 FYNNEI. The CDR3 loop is CAGGDGYQPQHF. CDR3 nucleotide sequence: TGTGCCGGAGGGGACGGGTATCAGCCCCAGCATTTT.

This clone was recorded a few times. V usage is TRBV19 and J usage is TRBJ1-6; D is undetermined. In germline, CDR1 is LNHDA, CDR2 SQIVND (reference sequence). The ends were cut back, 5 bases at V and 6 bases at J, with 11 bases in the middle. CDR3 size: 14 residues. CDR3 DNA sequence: TGTGCCAGTAGTGATCGACGGGGTAATTCACCCCTCCACTTT. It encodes CASSDRRGNSPLHF. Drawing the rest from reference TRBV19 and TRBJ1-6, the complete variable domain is DGGITQSPKYLFRKEGQNVTLSCEQNLNHDAMYWYRQDPGQGLRLIYYSQIVNDFQKGDIAEGYSVSREKKESFPLTVTSAQKNPTAFYLCASSDRRGNSPLHFGNGTRLTVT.

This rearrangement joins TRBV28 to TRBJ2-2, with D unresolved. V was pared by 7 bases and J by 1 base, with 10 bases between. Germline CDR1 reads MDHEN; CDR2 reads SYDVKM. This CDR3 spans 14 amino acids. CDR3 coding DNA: TGTGCCAGCATTCACTCGGGGAACACCGGGGAGCTGTTTTTT. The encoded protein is CASIHSGNTGELFF.

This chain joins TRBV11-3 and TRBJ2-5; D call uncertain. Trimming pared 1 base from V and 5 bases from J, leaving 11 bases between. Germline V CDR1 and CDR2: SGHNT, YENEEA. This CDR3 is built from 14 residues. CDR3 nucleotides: TGTGCCAGCAGCTTAGTGGGGATGGTGGAGACCCAGTACTTC. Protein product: CASSLVGMVETQYF.

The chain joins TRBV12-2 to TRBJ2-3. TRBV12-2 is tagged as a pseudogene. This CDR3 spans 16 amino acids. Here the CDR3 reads CAAGGADNKRFRTQYF. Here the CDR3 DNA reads TGTGCCGCAGGGGGGGCAGATAACAAACGGTTCAGGACGCAGTATTTT.

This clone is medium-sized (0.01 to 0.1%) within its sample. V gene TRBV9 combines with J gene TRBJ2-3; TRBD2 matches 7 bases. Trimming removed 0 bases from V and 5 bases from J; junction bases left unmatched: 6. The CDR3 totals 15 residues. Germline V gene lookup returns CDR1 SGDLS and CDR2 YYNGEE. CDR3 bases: TGTGCCAGCAGCGTAGCACCGGGGGAGGGAGATACGCAGTATTTT. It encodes CASSVAPGEGDTQYF.